One sample yielded the 6 T cell receptor beta chains listed below, sequenced in a study of blood T cell repertoires in COVID-19. Method: immunoSEQ multiplex PCR; TCRdb's copy keeps in-frame clones and lacks some. The table lists some 170,000 clones, about 80% of them singletons. The specimen was peripheral blood. The source is a woman between 65 and 79 years old with acute or convalescent COVID-19.

The V call is TRBV2, the J call TRBJ2-3, with 9 bases matching TRBD1. This CDR3 spans 15 amino acids. The germline CDR1 and CDR2 sequences are SNHLY and FYNNEI. The J segment lost 5 bases and the V segment lost 6 bases, leaving 9 bases of the junction unmatched. This chain's CDR3 is CASSITGGAGDTQYF. CDR3 DNA sequence: TGTGCCAGCAGCATAACAGGGGGCGCGGGAGATACGCAGTATTTT. Full variable domain (missing parts from reference TRBV2 and TRBJ2-3): EPEVTQTPSHQVTQMGQEVILRCVPISNHLYFYWYRQILGQKVEFLVSFYNNEISEKSEIFDDQFSVERPDGSNFTLKIRSTKLEDSAMYFCASSITGGAGDTQYFGPGTRLTVL.

This chain joins TRBV5-1 and TRBJ1-2, with a possible D match to TRBD1 (6 bases). V was cut by 0 bases and J by 3 bases, with 12 bases left in between. CDR3 length equals 15 residues. Germline V gene data show CDR1 as SGHRS and CDR2 as YFSETQ. CDR3 residues: CASSLVRGADYGYTF. The DNA of the CDR3 is TGCGCCAGCAGCTTGGTTCGGGGGGCGGACTATGGCTACACCTTC. Supplemented by reference TRBV5-1 and TRBJ1-2, the full variable domain reads KAGVTQTPRYLIKTRGQQVTLSCSPISGHRSVSWYQQTPGQGLQFLFEYFSETQRNKGNFPGRFSGRQFSNSRSEMNVSTLELGDSALYLCASSLVRGADYGYTFGSGTRLTVV.

The sample holds one count of this clone. V gene TRBV28 combines with J gene TRBJ1-4; 8 bases map to TRBD1. From germline, CDR1 is MDHEN and CDR2 SYDVKM. This CDR3 contains 14 residues. The V and J ends lost 9 bases and 5 bases, in that order; junction bases with no gene match: 8. This CDR3 is CASRTGGLNEKLFF. CDR3 coding DNA: TGTGCCAGTCGAACAGGGGGGCTCAATGAAAAACTGTTTTTT. Full variable domain (rest looked up from reference TRBV28 and TRBJ1-4): DVKVTQSSRYLVKRTGEKVFLECVQDMDHENMFWYRQDPGLGLRLIYFSYDVKMKEKGDIPEGYSVSREKKERFSLILESASTNQTSMYLCASRTGGLNEKLFFGSGTQLSVL.

The V and J genes are TRBV11-3 and TRBJ2-7; maybe TRBD2 (6 bases). The CDR3 extends over 17 amino acids. Germline CDR1 reads SGHNT; CDR2 reads YENEEA. V was pared by 2 bases and J by 10 bases, with 27 bases between. The CDR3 region has the DNA TGTGCCAGCAGCTTACTAGCGTTTTGGGCTCCCCTTTTTTTTCAGTACTTC. As protein: CASSLLAFWAPLFFQYF.

The CDR3 nucleotides read TGTGCCAGCTCACCAGAGGGACTAGCGGCGTACGAGCAGTACTTC. It is translated as CASSPEGLAAYEQYF. The chain uses TRBV18 and TRBJ2-7; 11 bases match TRBD2. The CDR3 consists of 15 residues. The V segment lost 2 bases and the J segment 4 bases; nucleotides outside the gene matches: 4. The germline gives CDR1 KGHSH, CDR2 LQKENI.

This chain's CDR3 is CASSWTGTVNSPLHF. The DNA of the CDR3 is TGCGCCAGCAGCTGGACCGGGACAGTTAATTCACCCCTCCACTTT. The genes are TRBV5-1 and TRBJ1-6; 7 bases align to TRBD1. Germline loops: CDR1 SGHRS, CDR2 YFSETQ. Trimming removed 3 bases from V and 6 bases from J; junction bases left unmatched: 6. CDR3 length equals 15 residues. Using reference TRBV5-1 and TRBJ1-6 for the parts outside the CDR3, the full variable domain is KAGVTQTPRYLIKTRGQQVTLSCSPISGHRSVSWYQQTPGQGLQFLFEYFSETQRNKGNFPGRFSGRQFSNSRSEMNVSTLELGDSALYLCASSWTGTVNSPLHFGNGTRLTVT.